This T cell receptor beta chain was sequenced for a study of shared clonotypes between healthy human individuals. General study results and limits: When compared with the clonotypes that were shared by all four sorted-subset donors, the non-shared clonotypes turned out to have lower generation probabilities. Several donors held approximately 4.5% of naive CD4 clonotypes in common.

Sequencing used immunoSEQ multiplex PCR; TCRdb keeps in-frame clones, though not all of them. This sample has over 1.5 million clones, with 95% to 99% found just once. As regards this clone: Antigen unknown.

The CDR3 loop spans 14 amino acids. V was clipped by 1 base and J by 0 bases, with 5 bases between them. The germline gives CDR1 LNHDA, CDR2 SQIVND (reference sequence). The CD4+ fraction was divided into a CD45RA+ naive subset and a CD45RA-negative memory subset. The chain has TRBV19 and TRBJ2-3; unclear D gene. The source material was naive CD4+ T cells sorted from blood. Regarding subset: CD45RA+ positively selected. This TCR was sampled from a man between 25 and 39 years old in good health. CDR3 nucleotide sequence: TGTGCCAGTAGTATAGCCCCTAGCACAGATACGCAGTATTTT. It codes for CASSIAPSTDTQYF.